The clone carrying this TCR beta chain was recorded many times. The data stem from a study of blood T cells in healthy people across ages. V lost 0 bases and J lost 5, with 7 bases in between. CDR3 length: 13 amino acids. Per the germline V gene, CDR1 is LGHDT and CDR2 is YNNKEL (reference sequence). With each sample, at least 5 micrograms of total RNA were extracted. Primers used in a second PCR of roughly 6 to 11 cycles were a sample-barcoded 5' primer and a J-beta primer mix. A single record per CDR3 protein comes from TCRdb applying MiXCR to the 5' RACE reads. The sample includes hundreds of thousands of distinct CDR3 sequences, around 48% of them seen just once.

Specimen: blood. The sequence was obtained from a man aged 25 to 45 in good health. The chain combines TRBV3-1 with TRBJ1-2; D call uncertain. The CDR3 DNA reads TGTGCCAGCAGCCAAGATGGGATTTATGGCTACACCTTC. It yields the protein CASSQDGIYGYTF.